The source of this T cell receptor beta chain is a study of control samples from healthy donors and cancer patients. TCRdb keeps only in-frame clones here, not all; method: immunoSEQ multiplex PCR. Here the sample spans approximately 93,000 clones, roughly 89% being singletons. From germline, CDR1 is MRHNA and CDR2 SNTAGT. The CDR3 consists of 16 residues. Trimming took 0 bases from V and 5 from J; bases not matched to a gene: 3. Sequences were obtained from PBMCs. The clonotype was recovered from a woman aged 45-65 years with colorectal cancer. The rearrangement uses TRBV6-4 and TRBJ2-1; 11 bases are shared with TRBD2. This chain's CDR3 is CASSDSTSGDHNEQFF. CDR3 DNA: TGTGCCAGCAGTGACTCGACTAGCGGGGACCACAATGAGCAGTTCTTC.